The next 17 T cell receptor beta chains were all read from a single sample in a study of blood T cell repertoires in COVID-19. Some clones are missing from TCRdb's copy, which holds only in-frame ones; the method was immunoSEQ multiplex PCR. The sample lists around 250,000 clones, approximately 82% occurring once. The specimen sequenced was peripheral blood. Receptor source: a young man who had recovered from COVID-19.

This rearrangement joins TRBV13 to TRBJ2-1, with D tentatively TRBD2 (6 bases). Per the germline V gene, CDR1 is PRHDT and CDR2 is FYEKMQ (reference sequence). V dropped 5 bases and J dropped 0 bases, with 17 bases sitting between them. The CDR3 runs to 17 residues. CDR3 residues: CASSPGWEESSYNEQFF. For the CDR3, the DNA is TGTGCCAGCAGCCCGGGGTGGGAGGAAAGCTCCTACAATGAGCAGTTCTTC. Drawing the rest from reference TRBV13 and TRBJ2-1, the complete variable domain is AAGVIQSPRHLIKEKRETATLKCYPIPRHDTVYWYQQGPGQDPQFLISFYEKMQSDKGSIPDRFSAQQFSDYHSELNMSSLELGDSALYFCASSPGWEESSYNEQFFGPGTRLTVL.

This clone was seen only a few times. This rearrangement joins TRBV7-9 to TRBJ1-2; D is undetermined. The CDR3 is 12 residues long. V was cut by 2 bases and J by 4 bases, with 5 bases left in between. Germline assignment: CDR1 SEHNR and CDR2 FQNEAQ (reference sequence). DNA for the CDR3: TGTGCCAGCAGCTTAAACACCTATGGCTACACCTTC. Amino acid sequence: CASSLNTYGYTF. Drawing the rest from reference TRBV7-9 and TRBJ1-2, the complete variable domain is DTGVSQNPRHKITKRGQNVTFRCDPISEHNRLYWYRQTLGQGPEFLTYFQNEAQLEKSRLLSDRFSAERPKGSFSTLEIQRTEQGDSAMYLCASSLNTYGYTFGSGTRLTVV.

The CDR3 here is CASSLTTPGDTQYF. In nucleotides, the CDR3 is TGTGCCAGCAGTTTGACTACCCCAGGAGATACGCAGTATTTT. V is TRBV6-5 and J is TRBJ2-3; TRBD2 is a possible D gene (5 bases). The V end lost 4 bases, the J end lost 5 bases, and 13 bases lay between the germline ends. The CDR3 has 14 amino acids. The germline V gene encodes CDR1 MNHEY and CDR2 SVGAGI.

There are many counts of this clone. The rearrangement joins TRBV4-2 to TRBJ2-3, with 12 bases that match TRBD2. J was trimmed by 3 bases and V by 7 bases; bases with no gene match: 5. CDR3 length: 15 amino acids. Germline CDR1 reads LGHNA; CDR2 reads YNFKEQ. The CDR3 region is CASMRLAGDTDTQYF. DNA for the CDR3: TGTGCCAGCATGCGACTAGCGGGGGATACAGATACGCAGTATTTT.

This clone was recorded once. The chain joins TRBV3-1 (or the pseudogene TRBV3-2) to TRBJ1-3; possible D gene TRBD1, 5 bases. CDR3 size: 13 residues. CDR1 is LGHDT, CDR2 YNNKEL, per germline (reference sequence). Trimming removed 6 bases from V and 4 bases from J, with 10 bases in between. CDR3 in DNA: TGTGCCAGCAGACAGGTGGCCGGAAACACCATATATTTT. This sequence encodes CASRQVAGNTIYF.

V gene TRBV7-6 combines with J gene TRBJ2-3; 7 nucleotides agree with TRBD2. The CDR3 runs to 15 residues. In germline, CDR1 is SGHVS, CDR2 FNYEAQ. The V segment lost 1 base and the J segment 1 base; nucleotides outside the gene matches: 2. Here the CDR3 DNA reads TGTGCCAGCAGCTTAGAGCGGGGTGGCACAGATACGCAGTATTTT. Translating it yields CASSLERGGTDTQYF.

The chain has TRBV2 and TRBJ2-7; 8 positions match TRBD2. There are 11 residues in the CDR3. CDR1 SNHLY and CDR2 FYNNEI come from the germline V gene. The ends lost 7 bases at V and 4 bases at J; junction bases unmatched: 0. In DNA form, the CDR3 reads TGTGCCAGCACGGGGGGGTACGAGCAGTACGTC. It is translated as CASTGGYEQYV.

The genes are TRBV4-2 and TRBJ1-5; a weak D match, TRBD1 (6 bases). V gave up 0 bases and J gave up 4 bases, with 10 bases separating them. The CDR3 spans 15 residues. Germline CDR1 and CDR2: LGHNA and YNFKEQ. In DNA form, the CDR3 reads TGTGCCAGCAGCCAAGATGGACAGAAAAATCAGCCCCAGCATTTT. Protein sequence: CASSQDGQKNQPQHF.

This clone was detected only a few times. V and J are TRBV11-2 and TRBJ2-1; weak D call: TRBD1 (6 bases). Trimming removed 3 bases at V and 4 bases at J, with 7 bases between. Germline loops: CDR1 SGHAT, CDR2 FQNNGV. This CDR3 is built from 13 residues. CDR3 nucleotides: TGTGCCAGCAGCTTTGGACAGTACAATGAGCAGTTCTTC. Its translation is CASSFGQYNEQFF.

The V gene is TRBV6-6, the J gene TRBJ1-5; 8 nucleotides line up with TRBD1. Germline lookup yields CDR1 MNHNY and CDR2 SVGAGI (reference sequence). CDR3 length: 14 amino acids. Unmatched junction bases numbered 5, after V lost 6 bases and J lost 4 bases. The CDR3 spells CASRMTGENQPQHF. CDR3 coding DNA: TGTGCCAGCAGAATGACAGGGGAGAATCAGCCCCAGCATTTT.

J is TRBJ2-1 and V is TRBV6-6, with 7 positions matching TRBD2. V shed 4 bases and J 4 bases; nucleotides not matched to a gene: 4. This CDR3 contains 14 residues. Germline values: CDR1 MNHNY, CDR2 SVGAGI (reference sequence). CDR3 residues: CASSLPSGYNEQFF. CDR3 in DNA: TGTGCCAGCAGTTTACCTAGCGGATACAATGAGCAGTTCTTC.

V is TRBV18 and J is TRBJ1-5, with unresolved D. Germline CDR1 reads KGHSH; CDR2 reads LQKENI. The germline V and J ends were trimmed by 4 bases and 4 bases, with 17 bases remaining between them. This CDR3 has 16 amino acids. The CDR3: CASSLGEGMGNQPQHF. As DNA, the CDR3 is TGTGCCAGCTCACTCGGCGAGGGAATGGGGAATCAGCCCCAGCATTTT.

CDR3 DNA: TGTGCCAGCACCGAAGGACAGTTACAAGAGACCCAGTACTTC. Protein sequence: CASTEGQLQETQYF. The genes are TRBV11-2 and TRBJ2-5; perhaps TRBD1 as D (6 bases). This CDR3 is built from 14 residues. Per the germline V gene, CDR1 is SGHAT and CDR2 is FQNNGV. V was shortened by 7 bases and J by 2 bases, with 14 bases between the two germline ends.

The CDR3 protein is CASRPWAGREGEQFF. Written as DNA, the CDR3 is TGTGCCAGCCGGCCGTGGGCAGGGCGGGAGGGTGAGCAGTTCTTC. The chain couples TRBV7-8 to TRBJ2-1; TRBD2 aligns across 9 bases. Germline loops: CDR1 SGHVS, CDR2 FQNEAQ. This CDR3 has 15 amino acids. V shed 8 bases and J 9 bases; nucleotides not matched to a gene: 14.

This clone has just one count. The V gene is TRBV6-4, the J gene TRBJ1-5; D is undetermined. The CDR3 loop spans 13 amino acids. V was shortened by 3 bases and J by 7 bases, with 10 bases between the two germline ends. CDR1 MRHNA and CDR2 SNTAGT come from the germline V gene. CDR3 nucleotide sequence: TGTGCCAGCAGTGAAAACGGGGAACAGCCCCAGCATTTT. As protein: CASSENGEQPQHF.

V is TRBV7-2 and J is TRBJ2-5, with TRBD1 as a possible D gene (5 bases). The CDR3 length is 14 residues. Germline V gene lookup returns CDR1 SGHTA and CDR2 FQGNSA. V was trimmed by 3 bases and J by 3 bases, leaving 11 bases between them. CDR3 bases: TGTGCCAGCAGCTTGTACGGCAGGGAAGAGACCCAGTACTTC. It translates to CASSLYGREETQYF.

The J gene is TRBJ2-1, the V gene TRBV5-1, with 11 positions matching TRBD1. V shed 4 bases, J shed 8 bases, and the junction held 5 bases outside the gene matches. The CDR3 runs 14 residues. The germline gives CDR1 SGHRS, CDR2 YFSETQ. The CDR3 region has the DNA TGCGCCAGCAGCCCCGGGACAGGGGGTTATGAGCAGTTCTTC. It yields the protein CASSPGTGGYEQFF.